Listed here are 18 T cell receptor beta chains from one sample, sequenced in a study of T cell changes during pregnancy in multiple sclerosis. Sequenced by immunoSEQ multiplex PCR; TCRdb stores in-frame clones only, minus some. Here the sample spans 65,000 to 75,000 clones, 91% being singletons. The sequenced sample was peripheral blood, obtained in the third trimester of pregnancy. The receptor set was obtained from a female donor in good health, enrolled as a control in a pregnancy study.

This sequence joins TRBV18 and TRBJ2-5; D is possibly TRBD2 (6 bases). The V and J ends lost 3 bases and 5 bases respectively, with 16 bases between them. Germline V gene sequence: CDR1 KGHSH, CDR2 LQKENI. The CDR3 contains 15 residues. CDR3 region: CASSPRRGSMETQYF. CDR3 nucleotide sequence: TGTGCCAGCTCACCCCGTCGGGGGAGCATGGAGACCCAGTACTTC.

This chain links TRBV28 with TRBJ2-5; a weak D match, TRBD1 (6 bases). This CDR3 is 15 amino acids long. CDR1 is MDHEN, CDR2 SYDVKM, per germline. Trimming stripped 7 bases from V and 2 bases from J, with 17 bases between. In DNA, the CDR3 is TGTGCCAGCACCTCACCTACCGGACAGCAAGAGACCCAGTACTTC. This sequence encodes CASTSPTGQQETQYF.

The CDR3, as DNA: TGCGCCAGCAGCCAAGTAGCAGCCCGGAATTCACCCCTCCACTTT. It specifies CASSQVAARNSPLHF. The chain uses TRBV4-1 and TRBJ1-6; no clear D. Deletions cut 1 base from V and 7 bases from J, with 11 bases between. This CDR3 contains 15 residues. Germline CDR1 is MGHRA and CDR2 is YSYEKL.

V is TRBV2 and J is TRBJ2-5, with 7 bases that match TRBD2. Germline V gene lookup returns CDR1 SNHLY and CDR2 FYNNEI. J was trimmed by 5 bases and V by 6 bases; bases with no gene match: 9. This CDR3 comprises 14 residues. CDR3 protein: CASRIGRSGETQYF. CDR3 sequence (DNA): TGTGCCAGCAGGATCGGGAGGAGCGGGGAGACCCAGTACTTC.

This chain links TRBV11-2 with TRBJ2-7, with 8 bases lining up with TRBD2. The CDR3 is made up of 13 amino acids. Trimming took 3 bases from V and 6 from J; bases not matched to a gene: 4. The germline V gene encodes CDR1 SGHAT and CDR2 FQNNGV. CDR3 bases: TGTGCCAGCAGCTTTAGCGGGGTGGGCGAGCAGTACTTC. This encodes CASSFSGVGEQYF.

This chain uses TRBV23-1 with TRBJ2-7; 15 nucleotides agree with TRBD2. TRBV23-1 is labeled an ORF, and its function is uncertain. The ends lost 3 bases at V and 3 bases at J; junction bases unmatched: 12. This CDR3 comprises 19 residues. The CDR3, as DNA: TGCGCCAGCAGTCATCGTACTCGGACTAGCGGGGGGGGTCTCTACGAGCAGTACTTC. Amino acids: CASSHRTRTSGGGLYEQYF.

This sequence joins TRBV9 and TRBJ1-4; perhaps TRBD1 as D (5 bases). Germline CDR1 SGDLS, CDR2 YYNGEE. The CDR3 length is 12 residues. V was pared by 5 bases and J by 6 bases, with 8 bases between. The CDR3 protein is CASRGGDEKLFF. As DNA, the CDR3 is TGTGCCAGCAGGGGGGGTGATGAAAAACTGTTTTTT.

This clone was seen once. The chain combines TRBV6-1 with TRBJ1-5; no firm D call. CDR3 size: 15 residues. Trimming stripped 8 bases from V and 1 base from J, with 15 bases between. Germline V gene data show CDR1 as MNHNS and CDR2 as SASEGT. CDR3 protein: CASRQGGVSNQPQHF. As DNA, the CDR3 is TGTGCCAGCCGTCAAGGCGGGGTCAGCAATCAGCCCCAGCATTTT.

The CDR3 sequence is CARREVGGDEQYF. The CDR3 DNA reads as TGCGCCCGGCGCGAGGTCGGGGGAGACGAGCAGTACTTC. The V call is TRBV23-1, the J call TRBJ2-7; D might be TRBD2 (6 bases). TRBV23-1 is an open reading frame, and its role is uncertain. The V end was cut by 11 bases, the J end by 5 bases, with 19 bases between. CDR3 length: 13 amino acids.

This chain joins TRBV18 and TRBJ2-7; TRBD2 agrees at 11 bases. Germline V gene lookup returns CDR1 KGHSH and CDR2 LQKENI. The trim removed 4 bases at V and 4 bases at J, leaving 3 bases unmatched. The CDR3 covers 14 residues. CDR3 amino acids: CASSRTSGGYEQYF. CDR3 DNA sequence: TGTGCCAGCTCACGAACTAGCGGGGGTTACGAGCAGTACTTC.

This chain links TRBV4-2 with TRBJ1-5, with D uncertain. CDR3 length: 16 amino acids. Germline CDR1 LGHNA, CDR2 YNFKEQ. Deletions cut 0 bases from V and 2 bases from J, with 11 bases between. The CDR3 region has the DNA TGTGCCAGCAGCCAAGAACTCGACACTGGCAATCAGCCCCAGCATTTT. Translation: CASSQELDTGNQPQHF.

The chain's CDR3 is CASSIGQLNEKLFF. DNA for the CDR3: TGTGCCAGCAGTATCGGACAGCTTAATGAAAAACTGTTTTTT. This rearrangement joins TRBV7-9 to TRBJ1-4; D is possibly TRBD1 (6 bases). V was clipped by 6 bases and J by 4 bases, with 12 bases between them. Germline V gene sequence: CDR1 SEHNR, CDR2 FQNEAQ (reference sequence). This CDR3 is 14 amino acids long.

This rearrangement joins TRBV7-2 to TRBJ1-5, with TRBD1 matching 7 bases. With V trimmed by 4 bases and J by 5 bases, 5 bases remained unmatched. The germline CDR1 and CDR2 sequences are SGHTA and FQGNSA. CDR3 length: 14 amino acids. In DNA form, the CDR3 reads TGTGCCAGCAGCTCTGACAGGGCGTATCAGCCCCAGCATTTT. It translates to CASSSDRAYQPQHF.

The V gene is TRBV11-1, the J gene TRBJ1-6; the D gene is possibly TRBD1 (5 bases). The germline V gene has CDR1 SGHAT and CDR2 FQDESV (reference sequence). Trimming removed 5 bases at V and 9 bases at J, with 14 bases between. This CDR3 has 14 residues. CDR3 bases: TGTGCCAGCAGCCAGGACACCGGGGGTTCACCCCTCCACTTT. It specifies CASSQDTGGSPLHF.

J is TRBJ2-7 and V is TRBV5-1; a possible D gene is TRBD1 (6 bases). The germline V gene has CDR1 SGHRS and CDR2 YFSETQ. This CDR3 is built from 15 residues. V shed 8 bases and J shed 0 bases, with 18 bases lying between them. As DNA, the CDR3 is TGCGCCAGTCGGGCCGAATTGGACAGCTCCTACGAGCAGTACTTC. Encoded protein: CASRAELDSSYEQYF.

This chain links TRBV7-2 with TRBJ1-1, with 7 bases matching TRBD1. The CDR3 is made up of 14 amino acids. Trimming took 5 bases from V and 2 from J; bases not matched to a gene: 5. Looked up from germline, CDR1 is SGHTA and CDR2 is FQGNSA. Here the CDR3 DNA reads TGTGCCAGCAGCGCGGGACAGTATAACACTGAAGCTTTCTTT. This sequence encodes CASSAGQYNTEAFF.

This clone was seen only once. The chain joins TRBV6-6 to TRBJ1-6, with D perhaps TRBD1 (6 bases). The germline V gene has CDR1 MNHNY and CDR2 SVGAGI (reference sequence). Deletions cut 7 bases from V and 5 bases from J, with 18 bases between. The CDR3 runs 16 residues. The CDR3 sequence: CASIQLRGLDNSPLHF. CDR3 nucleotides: TGTGCCAGCATACAGCTTAGGGGGTTGGATAATTCACCCCTCCACTTT.

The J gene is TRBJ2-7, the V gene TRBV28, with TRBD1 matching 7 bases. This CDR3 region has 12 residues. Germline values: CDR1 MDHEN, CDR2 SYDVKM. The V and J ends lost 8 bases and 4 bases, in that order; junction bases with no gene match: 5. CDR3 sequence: CASGQAVYEQYF. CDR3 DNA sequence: TGTGCCAGCGGACAGGCGGTGTACGAGCAGTACTTC. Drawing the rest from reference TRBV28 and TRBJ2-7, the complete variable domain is DVKVTQSSRYLVKRTGEKVFLECVQDMDHENMFWYRQDPGLGLRLIYFSYDVKMKEKGDIPEGYSVSREKKERFSLILESASTNQTSMYLCASGQAVYEQYFGPGTRLTVT.